The 19 T cell receptor beta chains listed next were all sequenced from one sample in a study of T cells in localized non-small cell lung cancer. Here immunoSEQ multiplex PCR was the method, and the copy in TCRdb shows in-frame clones only, minus some. The sample lists approximately 45,000 clones; 80% to 85% were seen once. Source: peripheral blood mononuclear cells, taken before any cancer treatment. These receptors were taken from a man aged 40-75 years with stage III lung adenocarcinoma.

This chain connects TRBV11-2 to TRBJ2-2; possibly TRBD2 for D (5 bases). The germline gives CDR1 SGHAT, CDR2 FQNNGV. This CDR3 is built from 13 residues. V lost 3 bases, J lost 6 bases, and 8 bases lay in between. CDR3 sequence: CASSFRAAGELFF. For the CDR3, the DNA is TGTGCCAGCAGCTTTAGAGCGGCCGGGGAGCTGTTTTTT.

The V gene is TRBV6-5, the J gene TRBJ2-5; the D is unclear. Germline CDR1 is MNHEY and CDR2 is SVGAGI. The CDR3 covers 16 residues. The V end lost 4 bases, the J end lost 2 bases, and 17 bases lay between the germline ends. CDR3 residues: CASSFRGYGEQETQYF. The CDR3, as DNA: TGTGCCAGCAGTTTTCGCGGCTATGGGGAACAAGAGACCCAGTACTTC.

The chain carries TRBV29-1 and TRBJ2-7, with D hard to call. The V gene lost 5 bases and the J gene lost 1 base, with 3 bases spanning the gap. CDR3 length: 10 residues. Germline V gene sequence: CDR1 SQVTM, CDR2 ANQGSEA. DNA for the CDR3: TGCAGCGTTATGTCCTACGAGCAGTACTTC. Translating it yields CSVMSYEQYF.

The chain has TRBV5-4 and TRBJ2-5; D possibly corresponds to TRBD2 (7 bases). The germline V gene has CDR1 SGHNT and CDR2 YYREEE (reference sequence). Trimming removed 0 bases from V and 4 bases from J, with 13 bases in between. This CDR3 region has 15 residues. The DNA of the CDR3 is TGTGCCAGCAGCTTGGCCGGGGGGCGAGGAGAGACCCAGTACTTC. Translated: CASSLAGGRGETQYF.

This clone was found a few times. This chain links TRBV18 with TRBJ1-1, with unresolved D. The germline gives CDR1 KGHSH, CDR2 LQKENI. V was cut by 10 bases and J by 0 bases, with 12 bases left in between. CDR3 length: 13 amino acids. The CDR3 sequence: CATQGNMNTEAFF. The CDR3 nucleotides read TGTGCCACCCAAGGGAACATGAACACTGAAGCTTTCTTT.

The rearrangement joins TRBV30 to TRBJ2-5, with D perhaps matching TRBD1 (5 bases). Germline CDR1 is GTSNPN and CDR2 is SVGIG (reference sequence). Trimming cost V 4 bases and J 1 base, with 16 bases left between them. This CDR3 spans 15 amino acids. CDR3 in amino acids: CAWNPLTEFQETQYF. The CDR3 bases are TGTGCCTGGAACCCTTTGACAGAGTTCCAAGAGACCCAGTACTTC.

The V gene is TRBV25-1, the J gene TRBJ1-4, with D perhaps matching TRBD1 (6 bases). CDR3 size: 14 residues. Per germline, CDR1 MGHDK and CDR2 SYGVNS. Between the trimmed V and J ends, which lost 6 bases and 11 bases, there was a span of 19 bases. CDR3 bases: TGTGCCAGCAGGCTACAGGGCACCTTCGGGAAACTGTTTTTT. Translating it yields CASRLQGTFGKLFF.

This clone appeared a single time. The rearrangement uses TRBV4-2 and TRBJ2-4, with 7 bases identical to TRBD1. CDR1 is LGHNA and CDR2 is YNFKEQ in the germline V gene. The CDR3 spans 17 residues. The V gene end was trimmed by 0 bases and the J gene end by 1 base; junction bases not matched to a gene: 6. The CDR3 DNA is TGTGCCAGCAGCCAAGATAGAACACAGGGGGCCAAAAACATTCAGTACTTC. It specifies CASSQDRTQGAKNIQYF.

The V call is TRBV2, the J call TRBJ2-4; weak D call: TRBD1 (6 bases). Trimming took 6 bases from V and 0 from J, leaving 15 bases between them. The CDR3 is 16 amino acids. Germline V lookup: CDR1 SNHLY, CDR2 FYNNEI. The CDR3 sequence: CASRGPGDLAKNIQYF. The CDR3 DNA follows: TGTGCCAGCAGGGGCCCAGGGGACCTAGCCAAAAACATTCAGTACTTC.

The chain is built from TRBV18 and TRBJ2-5, with 14 positions matching TRBD2. With V trimmed by 2 bases and J by 1 base, 6 bases remained unmatched. This CDR3 is 18 amino acids long. Germline V gene sequence: CDR1 KGHSH, CDR2 LQKENI. In nucleotides, the CDR3 is TGTGCCAGCTCACCAAGAGGACTAGCGGGGGGACCCCAAGAGACCCAGTACTTC. Translated: CASSPRGLAGGPQETQYF. The whole variable domain, remainder taken from reference TRBV18 and TRBJ2-5, is NAGVMQNPRHLVRRRGQEARLRCSPMKGHSHVYWYRQLPEEGLKFMVYLQKENIIDESGMPKERFSAEFPKEGPSILRIQQVVRGDSAAYFCASSPRGLAGGPQETQYFGPGTRLLVL.

The chain carries TRBV19 and TRBJ2-7, with D possibly being TRBD2 (6 bases). Germline V gives CDR1 LNHDA, CDR2 SQIVND (reference sequence). The CDR3 sequence is 14 residues long. With 3 bases removed from V and 5 bases from J, the gap between germline ends came to 14 bases. The CDR3 DNA reads as TGTGCCAGTAGTATCTTCGGGGGTAACAACGAGCAGTACTTC. It yields the protein CASSIFGGNNEQYF. The full variable domain, with the rest looked up from reference TRBV19 and TRBJ2-7, is DGGITQSPKYLFRKEGQNVTLSCEQNLNHDAMYWYRQDPGQGLRLIYYSQIVNDFQKGDIAEGYSVSREKKESFPLTVTSAQKNPTAFYLCASSIFGGNNEQYFGPGTRLTVT.

This rearrangement joins TRBV28 to TRBJ2-7; 10 nucleotides agree with TRBD1. After removal of 6 bases from V and 2 bases from J, the junction contained 7 bases not matched to a gene. The CDR3 covers 15 residues. CDR1 MDHEN and CDR2 SYDVKM come from the germline V gene. CDR3 loop: CASSQGTGVTYEQYF. The CDR3 DNA is TGTGCCAGCAGCCAAGGGACAGGGGTTACCTACGAGCAGTACTTC.

The chain combines TRBV6-1 with TRBJ1-2; no definite D call. This CDR3 comprises 13 residues. V lost 6 bases to trimming and J lost 0 bases, with 8 bases between them. The germline gives CDR1 MNHNS, CDR2 SASEGT. The CDR3 DNA follows: TGTGCCAGCAGGGACGGAGCTAACTATGGCTACACCTTC. Translating gives CASRDGANYGYTF.

The V gene is TRBV19, the J gene TRBJ1-2; no definite D call. The CDR3 has 14 amino acids. V dropped 6 bases and J dropped 0 bases, with 11 bases sitting between them. Per the germline V gene, CDR1 is LNHDA and CDR2 is SQIVND (reference sequence). As DNA, the CDR3 is TGTGCCAGTAGCCAGGAGGCGGCTAACTATGGCTACACCTTC. This gives the protein CASSQEAANYGYTF.

The chain links TRBV6-5 to TRBJ2-7; D is possibly TRBD1 (5 bases). This CDR3 is 13 amino acids long. Trimming took 2 bases from V and 2 from J, leaving 7 bases between them. Germline CDR1 is MNHEY and CDR2 is SVGAGI. The chain's CDR3 is CASSYQGPYEQYF. The CDR3 region has the DNA TGTGCCAGCAGTTACCAGGGCCCCTACGAGCAGTACTTC.

The J gene is TRBJ1-5, the V gene TRBV6-5; D is ambiguous. The V gene lost 8 bases and the J gene lost 2 bases, with 10 bases spanning the gap. The CDR3 sequence is 13 residues long. Per germline, CDR1 MNHEY and CDR2 SVGAGI. This CDR3 reads CASSTVGNQPQHF. The CDR3, as DNA: TGTGCCAGCTCGACGGTGGGCAATCAGCCCCAGCATTTT.

The chain is built from TRBV10-2 and TRBJ2-1; no clear D gene. Per germline, CDR1 WSHSY and CDR2 SAAADI. V lost 3 bases to trimming and J lost 2 bases, with 5 bases between them. This CDR3 comprises 13 residues. CDR3 nucleotide sequence: TGCGCCAGCAGTGAAACTCCCTACAATGAGCAGTTCTTC. Residues: CASSETPYNEQFF.

The chain is built from TRBV30 and TRBJ2-3; weak D call: TRBD2 (6 bases). The CDR3 length is 12 residues. Trimming took off 2 bases at V and 14 bases at J, with 17 bases between the two ends. Germline V lookup: CDR1 GTSNPN, CDR2 SVGIG (reference sequence). The DNA of the CDR3 is TGTGCCTGGAGTATATTAGCGGAAAAGTGGTATTTT. As protein: CAWSILAEKWYF.

Only a few counts were recorded for this clone. V and J are TRBV19 and TRBJ1-1; D is perhaps TRBD1 (5 bases). Germline lookup yields CDR1 LNHDA and CDR2 SQIVND (reference sequence). CDR3 length equals 14 residues. The ends were cut back, 3 bases at V and 10 bases at J, with 18 bases in the middle. This chain's CDR3 is CASSISMTDGGAFF. The DNA for the CDR3 is TGTGCCAGTAGTATTAGTATGACAGACGGAGGAGCTTTCTTT.